The T cell receptor beta chain described here comes from a study of blood T cell repertoires in COVID-19. Overall study: Whether acute or convalescent, the COVID-19 samples came from the United States, Italy and Spain. Sample material is recorded as cDNA or gDNA derived from T cells, B-cell-depleted T cells, or PBMCs.

This clone has just one count. V lost 6 bases and J 7 bases, leaving 15 bases between the germline ends. CDR3 length: 13 amino acids. Germline V lookup: CDR1 MNHEY, CDR2 SVGEGT. In the original analysis: Estimates of nucleated cell counts were drawn from the amplification of reference gene primers. Sequenced by immunoSEQ multiplex PCR; TCRdb stores in-frame clones only, minus some. V and J calls and clone size are those listed in that table; D and trimming were worked out from the DNA. In the table there are about 330,000 clones, 88% of which are singletons. The chain uses TRBV6-2 or TRBV6-3 and TRBJ1-1, with D unclear. The TCR was taken from a woman in her fifties or sixties with active or convalescent COVID-19. The sample consisted of peripheral blood. The CDR3 DNA is TGTGCCAGCAGCCCGGTAGCCCCCGGTGAAGCTTTCTTT. This gives the protein CASSPVAPGEAFF.